Below are 18 T cell receptor beta chains sequenced from a single sample in a study of brain T cells in children with intractable seizures. Clones were read by immunoSEQ multiplex PCR, and TCRdb kept only the in-frame ones, dropping some. The sample lists 60,000 to 85,000 clones, around 93% seen once, with 1.5% in the top ten. This specimen was peripheral blood, taken at surgery. These TCRs come from a boy in the first two years of life with tuberous sclerosis and intractable seizures.

V usage is TRBV10-3 and J usage is TRBJ1-2, with D possibly TRBD1 on 6 matching bases. The CDR3 loop spans 14 amino acids. V was cut by 2 bases and J by 6 bases, with 13 bases left in between. Germline assignment: CDR1 ENHRY and CDR2 SYGVKD. As DNA, the CDR3 is TGTGCCATCAGTGAGACTAAGGACAGAGATGGCTACACCTTC. Protein: CAISETKDRDGYTF.

The chain couples TRBV6-5 to TRBJ2-7; D possibly corresponds to TRBD2 (6 bases). This CDR3 has 14 residues. The V end lost 0 bases, the J end lost 5 bases, and 11 bases lay between the germline ends. Germline V gene lookup returns CDR1 MNHEY and CDR2 SVGAGI. The CDR3 nucleotides are TGTGCCAGCAGTTACTCGAGTCTAGCGAACGAGCAGTACTTC. It translates to CASSYSSLANEQYF.

The chain joins TRBV7-8 to TRBJ2-2; the match to TRBD2 covers 7 bases. Germline V lookup: CDR1 SGHVS, CDR2 FQNEAQ. The CDR3 contains 17 residues. V lost 4 bases and J lost 7; bases outside the gene matches: 15. CDR3 loop: CASSSGVAGPKGGELFF. The CDR3 nucleotides are TGTGCCAGCAGCTCCGGGGTAGCGGGTCCAAAAGGCGGGGAGCTGTTTTTT. Full variable domain (remainder filled in from reference TRBV7-8 and TRBJ2-2): GAGVSQSPRYKVAKRGQDVALRCDPISGHVSLFWYQQALGQGPEFLTYFQNEAQLDKSGLPSDRFFAERPEGSVSTLKIQRTQQEDSAVYLCASSSGVAGPKGGELFFGEGSRLTVL.

This sequence joins TRBV7-9 and TRBJ2-7; 7 nucleotides align to TRBD1. The CDR3 contains 14 residues. Germline CDR1 reads SEHNR; CDR2 reads FQNEAQ (reference sequence). J gave up 3 bases and V 5 bases, and 7 bases lay outside the gene matches. The CDR3 protein is CASSPSGQIYEQYF. The CDR3 DNA is TGTGCCAGCAGCCCCTCGGGACAGATCTACGAGCAGTACTTC.

The rearrangement joins TRBV9 to TRBJ2-3, with 13 nucleotides matching TRBD2. With 4 bases clipped from V and 6 bases from J, the junction kept 5 bases outside the gene matches. The CDR3 spans 15 residues. Germline V lookup: CDR1 SGDLS, CDR2 YYNGEE. CDR3 DNA: TGTGCCAGCAGCTGGACTAGCGGGGGTAGGGATACGCAGTATTTT. It specifies CASSWTSGGRDTQYF.

The V and J genes are TRBV18 and TRBJ1-1; D is perhaps TRBD1 (6 bases). With 0 bases removed from V and 8 bases from J, the gap between germline ends came to 10 bases. CDR1 KGHSH and CDR2 LQKENI come from the germline V gene. The CDR3 spans 13 residues. The chain's CDR3 is CASSPPGGAEAFF. In DNA form, the CDR3 reads TGTGCCAGCTCACCACCGGGGGGCGCGGAAGCTTTCTTT. The full variable domain, in which reference TRBV18 and TRBJ1-1 provide the parts outside the CDR3, is NAGVMQNPRHLVRRRGQEARLRCSPMKGHSHVYWYRQLPEEGLKFMVYLQKENIIDESGMPKERFSAEFPKEGPSILRIQQVVRGDSAAYFCASSPPGGAEAFFGQGTRLTVV.

The genes are TRBV5-1 and TRBJ2-7, with 7 bases lining up with TRBD2. Losses at the gene ends were 4 bases for V and 0 bases for J; bases not matched to a gene: 4. This CDR3 region has 14 residues. Looked up from germline, CDR1 is SGHRS and CDR2 is YFSETQ. CDR3 sequence: CASSPRGSSYEQYF. The DNA of the CDR3 is TGCGCCAGCAGCCCGCGGGGGTCCTCCTACGAGCAGTACTTC. Full variable domain (remainder filled in from reference TRBV5-1 and TRBJ2-7): KAGVTQTPRYLIKTRGQQVTLSCSPISGHRSVSWYQQTPGQGLQFLFEYFSETQRNKGNFPGRFSGRQFSNSRSEMNVSTLELGDSALYLCASSPRGSSYEQYFGPGTRLTVT.

This sequence joins TRBV20-1 and TRBJ1-3, with a weak D call TRBD1 (5 bases). Germline V gene data show CDR1 as DFQATT and CDR2 as SNEGSKA (reference sequence). The CDR3 loop spans 14 amino acids. V lost 3 bases to trimming and J lost 2 bases, with 11 bases between them. The CDR3 region has the DNA TGCAGTGCTAGTCGGCCAGGGACTGGAAACACCATATATTTT. It codes for CSASRPGTGNTIYF.

The chain carries TRBV6-4 and TRBJ2-1; D is uncertain. V lost 6 bases, J lost 5 bases, and 5 bases lay in between. The CDR3 runs to 11 residues. Germline CDR1 MRHNA, CDR2 SNTAGT. CDR3 sequence reads: CASRLHNEQFF. The CDR3 nucleotides read TGTGCCAGCAGACTCCACAATGAGCAGTTCTTC.

The chain has TRBV3-1 (or the pseudogene TRBV3-2) and TRBJ2-1; 7 bases fit TRBD2. Trimming took 3 bases from V and 8 from J; bases not matched to a gene: 7. The germline CDR1 and CDR2 sequences are LGHDT and YNNKEL (reference sequence). The CDR3 extends over 14 amino acids. This CDR3 reads CASSQGLRDYEQFF. DNA for the CDR3: TGTGCCAGCAGCCAGGGACTACGAGACTATGAGCAGTTCTTC.

The V gene is TRBV30, the J gene TRBJ1-1, with D hard to call. Germline CDR1 GTSNPN, CDR2 SVGIG (reference sequence). Trimming cost V 2 bases and J 8 bases, with 18 bases left between them. The length of the CDR3 is 14 residues. Here the CDR3 reads CAWSNSLEIPEAFF. CDR3 nucleotide sequence: TGTGCCTGGAGTAATTCGTTGGAGATTCCAGAAGCTTTCTTT.

The V gene is TRBV25-1, the J gene TRBJ1-3; D may be TRBD1 (6 bases). There are 16 residues in the CDR3. Germline V CDR1 and CDR2: MGHDK, SYGVNS. Trimming removed 4 bases at V and 4 bases at J, with 17 bases between. In nucleotides, the CDR3 is TGTGCCAGCAGTGGAGGGGGAGGTACGTTGGGAAACACCATATATTTT. Protein sequence: CASSGGGGTLGNTIYF.

This clone came up once. This rearrangement joins TRBV6-5 to TRBJ1-2, with 11 bases matching TRBD1. CDR1 is MNHEY, CDR2 SVGAGI, per germline. V dropped 7 bases and J dropped 7; count of bases not matched to a gene: 5. The CDR3 length is 13 residues. This CDR3 reads CASTRTGGSGYTF. The CDR3, as DNA: TGTGCCAGCACGCGGACAGGGGGCTCTGGCTACACCTTC.

This sequence joins TRBV2 and TRBJ2-3, with no clear D. Looked up from germline, CDR1 is SNHLY and CDR2 is FYNNEI. Trimming took off 3 bases at V and 4 bases at J, with 17 bases between the two ends. The CDR3 has 16 amino acids. CDR3 sequence reads: CASSDVALPGADTQYF. DNA for the CDR3: TGTGCCAGCAGTGACGTGGCCTTGCCGGGCGCAGATACGCAGTATTTT.

This chain links TRBV14 with TRBJ1-2; D possibly corresponds to TRBD1 (5 bases). Between the trimmed V and J ends, which lost 1 base and 8 bases, there was a span of 8 bases. The CDR3 has 12 residues. Germline CDR1 and CDR2: SGHDN and FVKESK. CDR3 loop: CASSQARDGYTF. Here the CDR3 DNA reads TGTGCCAGCAGCCAAGCTCGGGACGGCTACACCTTC. The full variable domain, with the rest looked up from reference TRBV14 and TRBJ1-2, is EAGVTQFPSHSVIEKGQTVTLRCDPISGHDNLYWYRRVMGKEIKFLLHFVKESKQDESGMPNNRFLAERTGGTYSTLKVQPAELEDSGVYFCASSQARDGYTFGSGTRLTVV.

J is TRBJ1-1 and V is TRBV29-1, with TRBD1 as a possible D gene (5 bases). The CDR3 covers 15 residues. Trimming shortened V by 3 bases and J by 3 bases, and 17 bases separated the two germline ends. Per the germline V gene, CDR1 is SQVTM and CDR2 is ANQGSEA. The CDR3 reads CSVDARDLRDTEAFF. In DNA form, the CDR3 reads TGCAGCGTTGATGCCAGGGACTTACGTGACACTGAAGCTTTCTTT.

J is TRBJ2-5 and V is TRBV18, with a weak D call TRBD1 (5 bases). V was trimmed by 1 base and J by 5 bases, leaving 14 bases between them. This CDR3 has 15 amino acids. The germline gives CDR1 KGHSH, CDR2 LQKENI. CDR3 protein: CASSPRGRAVETQYF. CDR3 coding DNA: TGTGCCAGCTCACCACGCGGCAGGGCCGTGGAGACCCAGTACTTC.

Only one count was recorded for this clone. The chain joins TRBV11-2 to TRBJ2-7, with D hard to call. The ends were cut back, 0 bases at V and 12 bases at J, with 12 bases in the middle. The CDR3 runs 12 residues. Looked up from germline, CDR1 is SGHAT and CDR2 is FQNNGV. This CDR3 reads CASSLDRRNGYF. The CDR3, as DNA: TGTGCCAGCAGCTTAGACAGGCGCAATGGGTACTTC.